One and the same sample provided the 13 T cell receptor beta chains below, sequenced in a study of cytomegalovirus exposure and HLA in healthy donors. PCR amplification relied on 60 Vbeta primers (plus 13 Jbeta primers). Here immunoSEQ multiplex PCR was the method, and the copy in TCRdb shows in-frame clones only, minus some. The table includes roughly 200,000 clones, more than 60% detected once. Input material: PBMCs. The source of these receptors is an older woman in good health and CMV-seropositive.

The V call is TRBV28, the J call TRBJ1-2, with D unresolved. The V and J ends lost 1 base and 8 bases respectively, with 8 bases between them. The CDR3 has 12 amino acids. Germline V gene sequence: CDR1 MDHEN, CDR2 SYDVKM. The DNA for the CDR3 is TGTGCCAGCAGTTTATACGCTGAGGGCTACACCTTC. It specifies CASSLYAEGYTF.

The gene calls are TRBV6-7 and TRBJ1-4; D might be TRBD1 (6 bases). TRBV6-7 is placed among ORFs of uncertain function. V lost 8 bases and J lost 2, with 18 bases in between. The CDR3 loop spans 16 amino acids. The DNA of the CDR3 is TGTGCCAGCGGCCTCGACCGGGACACGACTAATGAAAAACTGTTTTTT. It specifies CASGLDRDTTNEKLFF.

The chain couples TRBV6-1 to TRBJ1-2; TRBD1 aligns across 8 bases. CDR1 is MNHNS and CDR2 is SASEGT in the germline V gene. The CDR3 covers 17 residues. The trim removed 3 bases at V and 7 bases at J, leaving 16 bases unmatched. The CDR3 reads CASSDHQTGETRGGYTF. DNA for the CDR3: TGTGCCAGCAGTGACCACCAGACAGGGGAGACAAGAGGTGGCTACACCTTC.

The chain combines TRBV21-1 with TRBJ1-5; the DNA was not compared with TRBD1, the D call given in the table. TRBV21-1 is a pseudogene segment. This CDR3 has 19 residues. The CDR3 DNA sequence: TGTGCCAGCAGCAAAGAATCAGGAATTAACCCGTATAGCAATCAGCCCCAGCATTTT. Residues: CASSKESGINPYSNQPQHF.

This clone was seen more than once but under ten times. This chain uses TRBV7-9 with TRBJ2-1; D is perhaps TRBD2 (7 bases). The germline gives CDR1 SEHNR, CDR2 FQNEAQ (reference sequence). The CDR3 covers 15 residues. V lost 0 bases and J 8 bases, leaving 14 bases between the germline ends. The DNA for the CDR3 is TGTGCCAGCAGCTTAGCGGGGGGGGCTTTCGATGAGCAGTTCTTC. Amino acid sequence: CASSLAGGAFDEQFF.

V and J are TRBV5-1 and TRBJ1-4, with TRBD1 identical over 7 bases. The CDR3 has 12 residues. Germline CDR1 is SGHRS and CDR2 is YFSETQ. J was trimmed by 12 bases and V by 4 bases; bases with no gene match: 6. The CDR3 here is CASSLPTGELFF. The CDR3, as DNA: TGCGCCAGCAGCCTACCTACAGGGGAACTGTTTTTT.

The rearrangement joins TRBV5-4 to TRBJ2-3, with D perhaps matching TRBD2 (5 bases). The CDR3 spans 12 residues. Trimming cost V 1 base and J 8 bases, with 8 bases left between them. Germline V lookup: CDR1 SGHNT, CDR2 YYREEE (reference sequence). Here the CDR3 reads CASSLTRGTQYF. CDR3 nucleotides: TGTGCCAGCAGCTTGACCCGGGGTACGCAGTATTTT.

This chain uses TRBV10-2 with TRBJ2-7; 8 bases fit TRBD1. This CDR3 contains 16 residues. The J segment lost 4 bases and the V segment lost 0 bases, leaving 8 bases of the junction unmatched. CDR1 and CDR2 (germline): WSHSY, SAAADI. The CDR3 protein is CASSESIDRGVYEQYF. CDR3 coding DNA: TGCGCCAGCAGTGAGTCGATCGACAGGGGTGTTTACGAGCAGTACTTC.

The CDR3 is CASSDSHSNQPQHF. The CDR3, as DNA: TGTGCCAGCAGTGATAGCCATAGCAATCAGCCCCAGCATTTT. The chain links TRBV2 to TRBJ1-5; D call uncertain. Per germline, CDR1 SNHLY and CDR2 FYNNEI. The CDR3 contains 14 residues. Trimming cost V 3 bases and J 0 bases, with 6 bases left between them.

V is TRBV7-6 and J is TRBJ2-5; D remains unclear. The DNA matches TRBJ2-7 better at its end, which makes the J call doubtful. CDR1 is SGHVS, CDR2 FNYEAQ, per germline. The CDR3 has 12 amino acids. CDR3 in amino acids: CASSPDSREQYF. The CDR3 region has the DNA TGTGCCAGCAGCCCCGATAGCCGCGAGCAGTACTTC.

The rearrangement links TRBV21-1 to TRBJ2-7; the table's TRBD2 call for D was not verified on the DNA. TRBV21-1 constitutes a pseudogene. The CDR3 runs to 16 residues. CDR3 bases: TGTGCCAGCAGCTTTGAACCGGGACTAGCACGCTACGAGCAGTACTTC. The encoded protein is CASSFEPGLARYEQYF.

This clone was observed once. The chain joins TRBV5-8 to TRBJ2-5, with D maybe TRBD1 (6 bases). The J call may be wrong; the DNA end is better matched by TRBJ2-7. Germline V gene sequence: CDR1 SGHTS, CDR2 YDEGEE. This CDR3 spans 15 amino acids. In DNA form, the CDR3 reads TGTGCCAGCAGCTTGGAGGACAGCGAGATGTACGAGCAGTACTTC. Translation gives CASSLEDSEMYEQYF.

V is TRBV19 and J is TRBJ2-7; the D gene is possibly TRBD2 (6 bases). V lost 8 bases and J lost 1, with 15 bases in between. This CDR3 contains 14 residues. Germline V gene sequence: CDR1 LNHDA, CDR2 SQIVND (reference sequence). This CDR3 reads CASGSGTDSYEQYF. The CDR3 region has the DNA TGTGCCAGTGGGTCCGGGACTGATTCCTACGAGCAGTACTTC. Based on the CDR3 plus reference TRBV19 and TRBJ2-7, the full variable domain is DGGITQSPKYLFRKEGQNVTLSCEQNLNHDAMYWYRQDPGQGLRLIYYSQIVNDFQKGDIAEGYSVSREKKESFPLTVTSAQKNPTAFYLCASGSGTDSYEQYFGPGTRLTVT.